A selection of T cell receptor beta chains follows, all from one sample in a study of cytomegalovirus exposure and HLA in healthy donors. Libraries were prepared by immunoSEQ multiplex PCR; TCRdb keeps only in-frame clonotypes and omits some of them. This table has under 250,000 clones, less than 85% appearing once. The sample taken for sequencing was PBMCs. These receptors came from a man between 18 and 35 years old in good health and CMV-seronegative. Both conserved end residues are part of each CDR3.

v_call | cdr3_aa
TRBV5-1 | CASSLDPFWSTDTQYF
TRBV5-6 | CASSFGGLDTDTQYF
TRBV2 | CASSDRAQPDF
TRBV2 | CASKSSGTVNSPLHF
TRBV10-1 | CASSEVLASEQYF
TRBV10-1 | CASSAWRFGGELFF
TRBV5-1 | CASSLGDRVKETQYF
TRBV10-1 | CASSESIIADTQYF
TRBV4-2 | CASSQGTGINSPLHF
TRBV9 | CASSVGPTSGSADTQYF
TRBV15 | CATRLGGLSTDTQYF
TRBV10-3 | CATLAGVADTQYF
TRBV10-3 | CAIGTSGTYEQYF
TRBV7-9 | CASSPRMWSTGELFF
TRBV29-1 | CSVEGQGRGEQYF
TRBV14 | CASSQEWGDYTEAFF
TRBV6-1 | CASSETELNEKLFF
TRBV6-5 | CASSYRRWAEQYF
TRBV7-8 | CASSLDPPGQGAPEQYF
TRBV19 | CASVAGGHQPQHF
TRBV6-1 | CASSYGEGRYEQYF
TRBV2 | CASSPRGTHEQFF